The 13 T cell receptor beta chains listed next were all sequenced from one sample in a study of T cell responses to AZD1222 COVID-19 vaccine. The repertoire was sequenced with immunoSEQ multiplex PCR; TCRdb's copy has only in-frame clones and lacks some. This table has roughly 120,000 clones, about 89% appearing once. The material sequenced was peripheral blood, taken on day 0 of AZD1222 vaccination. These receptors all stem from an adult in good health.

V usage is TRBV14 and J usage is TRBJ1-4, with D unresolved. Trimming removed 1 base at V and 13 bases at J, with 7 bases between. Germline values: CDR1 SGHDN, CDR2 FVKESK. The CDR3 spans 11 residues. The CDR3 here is CASSQGLGLFF. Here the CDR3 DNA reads TGTGCCAGCAGCCAAGGTTTGGGACTGTTTTTT.

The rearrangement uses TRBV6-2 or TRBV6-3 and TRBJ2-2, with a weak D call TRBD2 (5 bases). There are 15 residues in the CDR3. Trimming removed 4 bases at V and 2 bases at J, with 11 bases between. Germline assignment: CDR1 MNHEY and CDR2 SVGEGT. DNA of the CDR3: TGTGCCAGCAGTTCCCGCGGGTTTAACACCGGGGAGCTGTTTTTT. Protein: CASSSRGFNTGELFF.

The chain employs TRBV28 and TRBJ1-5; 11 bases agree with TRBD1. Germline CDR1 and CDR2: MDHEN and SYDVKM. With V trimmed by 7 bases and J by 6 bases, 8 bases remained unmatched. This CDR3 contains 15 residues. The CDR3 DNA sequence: TGTGCCAGCACCATGGGACAGGGGGAGGGTCAGCCCCAGCATTTT. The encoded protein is CASTMGQGEGQPQHF.

CDR3 DNA: TGTGCCAGCAGTCCCCGTCGAGGGAACAATCAGCCCCAGCATTTT. Encoded protein: CASSPRRGNNQPQHF. V is TRBV28 and J is TRBJ1-5; D is undetermined. The CDR3 covers 15 residues. With 5 bases removed from V and 3 bases from J, the gap between germline ends came to 14 bases. Germline V CDR1 and CDR2: MDHEN, SYDVKM. The full variable domain, rest sourced from reference TRBV28 and TRBJ1-5, is DVKVTQSSRYLVKRTGEKVFLECVQDMDHENMFWYRQDPGLGLRLIYFSYDVKMKEKGDIPEGYSVSREKKERFSLILESASTNQTSMYLCASSPRRGNNQPQHFGDGTRLSIL.

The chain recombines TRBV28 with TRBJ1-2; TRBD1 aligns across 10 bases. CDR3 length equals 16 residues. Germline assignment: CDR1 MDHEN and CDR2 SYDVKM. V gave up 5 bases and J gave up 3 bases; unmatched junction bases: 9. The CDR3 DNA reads TGTGCCAGCAGTCTCGCCACCGGGACAGGGGACTATGGCTACACCTTC. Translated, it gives CASSLATGTGDYGYTF.

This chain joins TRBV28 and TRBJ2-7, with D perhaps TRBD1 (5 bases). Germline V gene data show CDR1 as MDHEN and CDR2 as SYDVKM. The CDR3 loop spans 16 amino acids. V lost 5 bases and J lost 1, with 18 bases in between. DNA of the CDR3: TGTGCCAGCAGTCCCCCGTTAATTCGACAGTCCTACGAGCAGTACTTC. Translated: CASSPPLIRQSYEQYF.

In DNA form, the CDR3 reads TGTGCCAGCAGCAAGAGCGCGGGGAGCACTGAAGCTTTCTTT. Amino acid sequence: CASSKSAGSTEAFF. V usage is TRBV7-3 and J usage is TRBJ1-1; the D is unclear. The CDR3 has 14 amino acids. Per germline, CDR1 SGHTA and CDR2 FQGTGA. Trimming took off 5 bases at V and 4 bases at J, with 14 bases between the two ends.

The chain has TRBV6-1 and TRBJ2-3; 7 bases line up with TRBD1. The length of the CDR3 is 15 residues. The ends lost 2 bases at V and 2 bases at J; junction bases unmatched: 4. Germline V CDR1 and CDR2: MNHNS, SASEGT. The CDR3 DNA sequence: TGTGCCAGCAGTGAACCGGGACAGAACACAGATACGCAGTATTTT. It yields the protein CASSEPGQNTDTQYF.

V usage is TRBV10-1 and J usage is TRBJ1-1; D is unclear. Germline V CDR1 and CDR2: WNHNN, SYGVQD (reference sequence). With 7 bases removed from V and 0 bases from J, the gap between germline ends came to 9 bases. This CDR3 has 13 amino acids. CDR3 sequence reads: CASKRDLNTEAFF. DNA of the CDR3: TGCGCCAGCAAAAGAGACTTGAACACTGAAGCTTTCTTT.

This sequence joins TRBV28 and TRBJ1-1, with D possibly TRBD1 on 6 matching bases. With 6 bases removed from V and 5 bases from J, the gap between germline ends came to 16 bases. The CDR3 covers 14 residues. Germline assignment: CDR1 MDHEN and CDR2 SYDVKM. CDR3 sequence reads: CASRPGGGRTEAFF. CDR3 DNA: TGTGCCAGCAGGCCCGGGGGGGGGCGAACTGAAGCTTTCTTT.

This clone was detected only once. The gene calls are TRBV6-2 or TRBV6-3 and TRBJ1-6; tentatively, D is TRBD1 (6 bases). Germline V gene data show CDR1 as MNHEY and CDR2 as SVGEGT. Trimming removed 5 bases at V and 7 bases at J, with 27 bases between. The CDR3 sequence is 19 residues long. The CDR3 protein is CASSQRITRGGAINSPLHF. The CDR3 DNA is TGTGCCAGCAGTCAAAGGATTACCCGGGGGGGGGCGATCAATTCACCCCTCCACTTT.

Here the CDR3 DNA reads TGTGCCAGCAGCCAAGCATCCTCGGTGGGAAACATTCAGTACTTC. It specifies CASSQASSVGNIQYF. The chain uses TRBV3-1 (or the pseudogene TRBV3-2) and TRBJ2-4; D call uncertain. CDR3 length: 15 residues. The germline V and J ends were trimmed by 1 base and 6 bases, with 13 bases remaining between them. Germline-derived CDR1 and CDR2 are LGHDT and YNNKEL (reference sequence).

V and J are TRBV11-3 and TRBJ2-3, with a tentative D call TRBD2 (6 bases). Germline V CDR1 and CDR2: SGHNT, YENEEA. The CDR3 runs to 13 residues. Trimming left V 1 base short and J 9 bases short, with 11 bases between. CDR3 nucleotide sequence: TGTGCCAGCAGCTTAGCACCGGGAGCCACGCAGTATTTT. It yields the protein CASSLAPGATQYF.